The T cell receptor (beta chain) described here comes from a study of blood T cell repertoires in COVID-19 (dated by TCRdb to about 2020). In the study overall: Collaborator samples came from the United States, Italy and Spain and covered acute and convalescent phases of COVID-19. A freely available public database, intended as a resource for researchers studying the immune response to SARS-CoV-2, is where the repertoires were released. Samples were obtained from the ongoing ImmuneRACE study (first 160 participants) and from 1,254 subjects provided by 6 global collaborators. Sample metadata almost always included a de-identified subject ID, COVID-19 status, age in years and sex. The material from the prospective study consisted of cDNA or gDNA derived from T cells, B-cell-depleted T cells, or PBMCs. The dataset comprised deeply sampled blood TCRbeta repertoires from subjects exposed to, actively infected with, or recovered from COVID-19. HLA class I and class II types, where available, came from metadata supplied by the sample provider rather than from assay-based typing.

The germline ends are 16 bases apart after V is trimmed by 4 bases and J by 6 bases. Inclusive of the bounding cysteine and phenylalanine, the CDR3 is 13 residues long. Only the CDR3 part of the read is kept: 39 bases, read in frame from the first base. From a lookup of the germline V gene, CDR1 and CDR2 are SQVTM and ANQGSEA. Turning to this clone: This receptor's antigen is unknown. Qualities for individual bases were not recorded, and no much larger clone is one base off.

Each collaborating institution followed its own protocols to collect whole blood in K2EDTA tubes. For TCRbeta analysis, collaborators shipped samples in one of three forms: frozen whole blood, isolated PBMCs, or DNA extracted from either of those sample types. What the study reported, not specific to this receptor: The quantity of clinical and demographic metadata differed by source and by participant and was supplied without curation.

The immunoSEQ Assay, a bias-controlled multiplex PCR, was used to amplify TCRbeta CDR3 regions from genomic DNA. The published analysis was carried out like this. The number of nucleated cells in each sample was estimated by amplification of reference gene primers within the assay. To quantify the absolute abundance of each unique TCRbeta CDR3 rearrangement, sequence reads were collapsed and filtered. Productive Simpson clonality was computed per sample as the square root of Simpson's diversity index over productive rearrangements. Entries here come from immuneACCESS through TCRdb and include only in-frame sequences with V and J called. Some clones fail to appear in such tables; in the studies checked, an unresolved V gene covers under half of the shortfall, and the cause of the remainder is unknown. The V and J calls and the clone size are those of that table, but D and trimming were determined from the DNA. The sample contains about 200,000 clones, less than 90% of them found a single time. 2% to 2.5% of the sample comes from the top ten.

The receptor was derived from a woman in her forties or fifties with acute or convalescent COVID-19. The sequencing input was peripheral blood. The chain was built from TRBV29-1 and TRBJ2-7, with an unclear D gene assignment. Here the CDR3 is given as CSVGRRLSTEQYF. The DNA sequence follows: TGCAGCGTTGGAAGGAGACTTAGTACCGAGCAGTACTTC.